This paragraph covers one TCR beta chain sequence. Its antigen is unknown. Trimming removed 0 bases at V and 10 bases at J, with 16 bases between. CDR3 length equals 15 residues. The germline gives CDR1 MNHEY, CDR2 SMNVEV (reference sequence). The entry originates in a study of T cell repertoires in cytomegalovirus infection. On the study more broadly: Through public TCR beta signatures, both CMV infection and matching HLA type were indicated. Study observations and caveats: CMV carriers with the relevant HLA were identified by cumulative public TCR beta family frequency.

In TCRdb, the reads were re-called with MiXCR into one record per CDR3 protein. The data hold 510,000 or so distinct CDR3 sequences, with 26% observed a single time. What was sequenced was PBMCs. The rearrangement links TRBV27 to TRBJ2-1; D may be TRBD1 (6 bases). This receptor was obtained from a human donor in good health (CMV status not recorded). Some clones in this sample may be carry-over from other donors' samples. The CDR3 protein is CASSLSLTGFEEQFF. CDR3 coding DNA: TGTGCCAGCAGTTTATCTTTGACAGGCTTCGAAGAGCAGTTCTTC.